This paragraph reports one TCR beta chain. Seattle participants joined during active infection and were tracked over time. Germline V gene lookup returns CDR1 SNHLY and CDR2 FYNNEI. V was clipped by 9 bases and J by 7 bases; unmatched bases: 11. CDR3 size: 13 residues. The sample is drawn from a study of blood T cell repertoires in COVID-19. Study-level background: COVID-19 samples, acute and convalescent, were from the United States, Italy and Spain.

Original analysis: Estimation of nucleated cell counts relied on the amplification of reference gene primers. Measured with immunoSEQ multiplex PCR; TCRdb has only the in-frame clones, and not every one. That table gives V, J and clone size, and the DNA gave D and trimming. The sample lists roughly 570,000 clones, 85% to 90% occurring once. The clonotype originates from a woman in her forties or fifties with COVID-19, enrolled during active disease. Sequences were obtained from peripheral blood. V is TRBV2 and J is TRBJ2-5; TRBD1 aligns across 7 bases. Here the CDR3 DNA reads TGTGCCAGTCGTTTCGACAGGGAAGGGACCCAGTACTTC. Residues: CASRFDREGTQYF. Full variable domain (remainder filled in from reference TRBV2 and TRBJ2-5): EPEVTQTPSHQVTQMGQEVILRCVPISNHLYFYWYRQILGQKVEFLVSFYNNEISEKSEIFDDQFSVERPDGSNFTLKIRSTKLEDSAMYFCASRFDREGTQYFGPGTRLLVL.